This T cell receptor (beta chain) appears in the sequencing data of a study of blood T cell repertoires in COVID-19. Study context: Collection of acute and convalescent COVID-19 samples took place in the United States, Italy and Spain.

Germline V lookup: CDR1 SGHTA, CDR2 FQGNSA. Trimming removed 2 bases from V and 5 bases from J; junction bases left unmatched: 10. This CDR3 comprises 17 residues. Original analysis: Scientists estimated how many nucleated cells there were by amplifying reference gene primers. Repertoires were generated with immunoSEQ multiplex PCR, while TCRdb's copy carries only in-frame clones and drops some. The V and J calls and clone size were taken over from that table, and D and trimming were inferred from the DNA. Of 300,000 to 350,000 clones in the sample, around nine tenths were seen once. The Seattle patients joined while their infection was active and were tracked longitudinally afterward.

The rearrangement links TRBV7-2 to TRBJ2-5; the match to TRBD2 covers 11 bases. Sequencing was performed on peripheral blood. The sequence derives from a young woman with COVID-19, enrolled during active disease. CDR3 protein: CASSLSSGRGSVETQYF. The CDR3 nucleotides read TGTGCCAGCAGCTTAAGTAGCGGGAGGGGGTCGGTTGAGACCCAGTACTTC.